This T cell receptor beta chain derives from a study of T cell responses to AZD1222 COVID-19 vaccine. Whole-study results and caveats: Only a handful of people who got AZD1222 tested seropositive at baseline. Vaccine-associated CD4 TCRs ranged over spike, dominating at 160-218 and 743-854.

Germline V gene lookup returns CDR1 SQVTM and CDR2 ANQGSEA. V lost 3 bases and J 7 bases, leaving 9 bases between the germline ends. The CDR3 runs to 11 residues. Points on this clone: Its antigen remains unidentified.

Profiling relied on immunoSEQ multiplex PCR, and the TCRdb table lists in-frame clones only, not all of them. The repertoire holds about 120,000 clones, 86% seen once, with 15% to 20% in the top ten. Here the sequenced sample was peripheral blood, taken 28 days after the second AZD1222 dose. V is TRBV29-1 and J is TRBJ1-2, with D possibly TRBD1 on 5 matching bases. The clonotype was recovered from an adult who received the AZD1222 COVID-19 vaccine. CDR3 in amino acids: CSVESGGGYTF. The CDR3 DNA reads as TGCAGCGTTGAGTCGGGGGGTGGCTACACCTTC.